These 27 T cell receptor beta chains originate from one sample sequenced in a study of shared clonotypes between healthy human individuals. This table comes from immunoSEQ multiplex PCR, and its TCRdb copy is limited to in-frame clones, with some not included. The table includes roughly 1,800,000 clones, about 94% detected once. Positive CCR7 selection of CD45RO-negative cells yielded the naive CD8 cells, and terminally differentiated effector memory CD45RA+ cells were excluded. Sequenced: naive CD8+ T cells sorted from blood. The receptors were sampled from a man between 18 and 35 years old in good health.

The chain uses TRBV30 and TRBJ2-3; TRBD2 matches 10 bases. CDR1 GTSNPN and CDR2 SVGIG come from the germline V gene (reference sequence). The CDR3 has 20 amino acids. Trimming removed 3 bases from V and 0 bases from J; junction bases left unmatched: 18. The CDR3 loop reads CAWRRILSSGGPLSTDTQYF. The CDR3 coding sequence is TGTGCCTGGAGGCGGATATTATCTAGCGGGGGCCCCCTTAGCACAGATACGCAGTATTTT.

CDR3 coding DNA: TGCGCCAGCAGTGACGGCCTCAATCAGCCCCAGCATTTT. This encodes CASSDGLNQPQHF. The rearrangement links TRBV10-2 to TRBJ1-5; D gene uncertain. Deletions cut 3 bases from V and 3 bases from J, with 6 bases between. Germline V gene sequence: CDR1 WSHSY, CDR2 SAAADI. CDR3 length: 13 amino acids.

Notes on this clone: The sample holds other DNA sequences that translate to the same CDR3. V and J are TRBV4-1 and TRBJ2-7; D tentatively fits TRBD1 or TRBD2 (5 bases each). Germline V lookup: CDR1 MGHRA, CDR2 YSYEKL. This CDR3 contains 13 residues. The V and J ends lost 1 base and 2 bases respectively, with 6 bases between them. CDR3 region: CASSQAGPYEQYF. In DNA form, the CDR3 reads TGCGCCAGCAGCCAAGCGGGACCCTACGAGCAGTACTTC.

This sequence joins TRBV4-1 and TRBJ2-1; 9 positions match TRBD2. This CDR3 has 14 amino acids. The germline V gene has CDR1 MGHRA and CDR2 YSYEKL. V lost 5 bases, J lost 8 bases, and 7 bases stayed unmatched. The CDR3 protein is CASSGRGGLDEQFF. Written as DNA, the CDR3 is TGCGCCAGCAGCGGGCGGGGGGGCTTAGATGAGCAGTTCTTC.

The V call is TRBV27, the J call TRBJ2-7, with TRBD1 identical over 7 bases. Germline-derived CDR1 and CDR2 are MNHEY and SMNVEV (reference sequence). This CDR3 is built from 16 residues. V was pared by 3 bases and J by 3 bases, with 11 bases of the junction left unmatched. The CDR3 nucleotides are TGTGCCAGCAGTTTTTCGATGGGACAGCGACGCTACGAGCAGTACTTC. This codes for CASSFSMGQRRYEQYF.

This clone has just one count. This sequence joins TRBV13 and TRBJ2-7, with D perhaps TRBD1 or TRBD2 (5 bases each). CDR1 and CDR2 (germline): PRHDT, FYEKMQ (reference sequence). V gave up 4 bases and J gave up 2 bases, with 15 bases separating them. This CDR3 comprises 15 residues. The CDR3 bases are TGTGCCAGCAGCTCAATCGGGACCCTAACCTACGAGCAGTACTTC. Protein: CASSSIGTLTYEQYF.

The genes are TRBV29-1 and TRBJ2-1, with 8 positions matching TRBD2. V gave up 7 bases and J gave up 3 bases; unmatched junction bases: 5. In germline, CDR1 is SQVTM, CDR2 ANQGSEA. The CDR3 runs 13 residues. CDR3 in amino acids: CSGLLADYNEQFF. CDR3 in DNA: TGCAGCGGTCTACTAGCGGACTACAATGAGCAGTTCTTC.

V usage is TRBV21-1 and J usage is TRBJ1-6. TRBV21-1 is described as a pseudogene. The CDR3 covers 16 residues. Here the CDR3 reads CASRKGTLKRNSPLHF. In nucleotides, the CDR3 is TGTGCCAGCAGGAAAGGGACCCTGAAACGTAATTCACCCCTCCACTTT.

For this clone: Additional DNA sequences in this sample encode the identical CDR3. The rearrangement links TRBV7-3 to TRBJ2-3, with D unclear. This CDR3 region has 12 residues. From germline, CDR1 is SGHTA and CDR2 FQGTGA. Trimming shortened V by 4 bases and J by 4 bases, and 6 bases separated the two germline ends. This chain's CDR3 is CASSSGADTQYF. The CDR3 bases are TGTGCCAGCAGCTCCGGAGCAGATACGCAGTATTTT. The full variable domain, in which reference TRBV7-3 and TRBJ2-3 provide the parts outside the CDR3, is GAGVSQTPSNKVTEKGKYVELRCDPISGHTALYWYRQSLGQGPEFLIYFQGTGAADDSGLPNDRFFAVRPEGSVSTLKIQRTERGDSAVYLCASSSGADTQYFGPGTRLTVL.

The chain employs TRBV2 and TRBJ2-3, with TRBD2 identical over 8 bases. The CDR3 runs 17 residues. V lost 9 bases and J lost 4; bases outside the gene matches: 18. Germline V gives CDR1 SNHLY, CDR2 FYNNEI. The CDR3 DNA reads TGTGCCAGTAACACCTTCCCTTCGGGGGGGCCATCAGATACGCAGTATTTT. As protein: CASNTFPSGGPSDTQYF.

The rearrangement links TRBV7-9 to TRBJ1-1; 8 bases are a match to TRBD1. V lost 4 bases and J lost 5; bases outside the gene matches: 6. This CDR3 is 14 amino acids long. CDR1 and CDR2 (germline): SEHNR, FQNEAQ (reference sequence). The CDR3 DNA is TGTGCCAGCAGCTCCACGACAGGGGAGACTGAAGCTTTCTTT. This gives the protein CASSSTTGETEAFF.

On this clone: This specimen includes other DNA sequences encoding the same CDR3. CDR3 loop: CSVEGQGRYNEQFF. The CDR3 DNA is TGCAGCGTTGAGGGACAGGGGAGGTACAATGAGCAGTTCTTC. The V gene is TRBV29-1, the J gene TRBJ2-1; 10 positions match TRBD1. Per germline, CDR1 SQVTM and CDR2 ANQGSEA. The CDR3 is 14 amino acids. Unmatched junction bases numbered 3, after V lost 3 bases and J lost 4 bases.

This sequence joins TRBV28 and TRBJ1-4; D might be TRBD1 (6 bases). Germline CDR1 MDHEN, CDR2 SYDVKM. The CDR3 is made up of 15 amino acids. V shed 6 bases and J shed 1 base, with 12 bases lying between them. In DNA form, the CDR3 reads TGTGCCAGCAGCCCTGTAGGGGGAACTAATGAAAAACTGTTTTTT. Protein sequence: CASSPVGGTNEKLFF.

The genes are TRBV18 and TRBJ2-7, with a possible D match to TRBD2 (6 bases). Trimming took off 3 bases at V and 0 bases at J, with 12 bases between the two ends. In germline, CDR1 is KGHSH, CDR2 LQKENI. The CDR3 is 15 amino acids. The CDR3 loop is CASSPAAGTSYEQYF. The CDR3 DNA reads as TGTGCCAGCTCACCGGCTGCGGGGACCTCCTACGAGCAGTACTTC.

CDR3 region: CASSTPPKDEQFF. DNA of the CDR3: TGTGCCAGCAGCACACCCCCGAAGGATGAGCAGTTCTTC. The V call is TRBV7-9, the J call TRBJ2-1; D unresolved. This CDR3 region has 13 residues. Trimming shortened V by 5 bases and J by 8 bases, and 13 bases separated the two germline ends. Germline CDR1 reads SEHNR; CDR2 reads FQNEAQ (reference sequence).

The chain couples TRBV2 to TRBJ2-7; 10 nucleotides align to TRBD2. The junction had 6 bases not matched to a gene; V was cut back by 5 bases and J by 5 bases. Germline V gene sequence: CDR1 SNHLY, CDR2 FYNNEI. The CDR3 sequence is 14 residues long. This chain's CDR3 is CASSSPGLANEQYF. CDR3 bases: TGTGCCAGCAGTTCTCCGGGACTAGCGAACGAGCAGTACTTC. Full variable domain (rest looked up from reference TRBV2 and TRBJ2-7): EPEVTQTPSHQVTQMGQEVILRCVPISNHLYFYWYRQILGQKVEFLVSFYNNEISEKSEIFDDQFSVERPDGSNFTLKIRSTKLEDSAMYFCASSSPGLANEQYFGPGTRLTVT.

CDR3: CASSPKTGVSSYEQYF. CDR3 sequence (DNA): TGTGCCAGCAGCCCCAAGACAGGGGTCTCCTCCTACGAGCAGTACTTC. The V call is TRBV7-9, the J call TRBJ2-7; TRBD1 aligns across 8 bases. The CDR3 runs to 16 residues. Trimming cost V 5 bases and J 0 bases; bases outside gene matches: 9. Germline assignment: CDR1 SEHNR and CDR2 FQNEAQ (reference sequence). Together with reference TRBV7-9 and TRBJ2-7, the CDR3 gives the full variable domain: DTGVSQNPRHKITKRGQNVTFRCDPISEHNRLYWYRQTLGQGPEFLTYFQNEAQLEKSRLLSDRFSAERPKGSFSTLEIQRTEQGDSAMYLCASSPKTGVSSYEQYFGPGTRLTVT.

This chain connects TRBV27 to TRBJ2-3; no definite D call. Trimming removed 6 bases from V and 1 base from J, with 14 bases in between. CDR1 and CDR2 from the germline V gene are MNHEY and SMNVEV (reference sequence). This CDR3 comprises 15 residues. The CDR3 spells CASSFLMGRTDTQYF. CDR3 in DNA: TGTGCCAGCAGCTTTCTCATGGGCCGCACAGATACGCAGTATTTT.

Concerning this clone itself: Within the sample, other DNA sequences also encode this same CDR3. This chain connects TRBV6-5 to TRBJ2-3; 7 bases align to TRBD1. Per the germline V gene, CDR1 is MNHEY and CDR2 is SVGAGI. J lost 0 bases, V lost 0 bases, and 3 bases had no gene match. The CDR3 length is 16 residues. CDR3 in DNA: TGTGCCAGCAGTTACTCTCTACAGGGGAGCACAGATACGCAGTATTTT. Its translation: CASSYSLQGSTDTQYF.

The V and J genes are TRBV6-6 and TRBJ2-2; D is possibly TRBD1 or TRBD2 (7 bases each). This CDR3 comprises 13 residues. Trimming stripped 0 bases from V and 14 bases from J, with 13 bases between. The germline V gene has CDR1 MNHNY and CDR2 SVGAGI (reference sequence). CDR3 nucleotide sequence: TGTGCCAGCAGTTACTCGGGAGGGGGCGAACTGTTTTTT. This sequence encodes CASSYSGGGELFF.

The V call is TRBV6-1, the J call TRBJ1-1, with D perhaps matching TRBD1 (6 bases). Trimming cost V 6 bases and J 2 bases, with 10 bases left between them. This CDR3 is built from 13 residues. Germline V gives CDR1 MNHNS, CDR2 SASEGT. The CDR3 DNA reads as TGTGCCAGCAGAGGGGGGGCTAACACTGAAGCTTTCTTT. As protein: CASRGGANTEAFF.

The V and J genes are TRBV15 and TRBJ2-5, with 8 nucleotides matching TRBD1. CDR3 length equals 14 residues. V dropped 6 bases and J dropped 5; count of bases not matched to a gene: 8. Germline CDR1 and CDR2: LNHNV and YYDKDF (reference sequence). Written as DNA, the CDR3 is TGTGCCACCAGAGACGGACAGGGACGGGAGACCCAGTACTTC. As protein: CATRDGQGRETQYF.

The J gene is TRBJ2-7, the V gene TRBV5-1; TRBD1 matches 10 bases. The V and J ends lost 6 bases and 6 bases, in that order; junction bases with no gene match: 9. This CDR3 region has 14 residues. Germline lookup yields CDR1 SGHRS and CDR2 YFSETQ. The CDR3 here is CASTLGTGAFEQYF. In DNA, the CDR3 is TGCGCCAGCACATTGGGGACAGGGGCGTTCGAGCAGTACTTC. The whole variable domain, remainder taken from reference TRBV5-1 and TRBJ2-7, is KAGVTQTPRYLIKTRGQQVTLSCSPISGHRSVSWYQQTPGQGLQFLFEYFSETQRNKGNFPGRFSGRQFSNSRSEMNVSTLELGDSALYLCASTLGTGAFEQYFGPGTRLTVT.

On this clone itself: This specimen includes other DNA sequences encoding the same CDR3. The CDR3: CASSGSTDTQYF. The DNA for the CDR3 is TGTGCCAGCAGCGGGAGCACAGATACGCAGTATTTT. This sequence joins TRBV13 and TRBJ2-3; D unclear. The CDR3 has 12 amino acids. The V end was cut by 5 bases, the J end by 0 bases, with 3 bases between. CDR1 PRHDT and CDR2 FYEKMQ come from the germline V gene (reference sequence).

This sequence joins TRBV30 and TRBJ2-1; the D call may be TRBD1 or TRBD2 (6 bases each). Deletions cut 1 base from V and 4 bases from J, with 23 bases between. Germline V gene sequence: CDR1 GTSNPN, CDR2 SVGIG (reference sequence). The CDR3 is 18 residues long. Here the CDR3 DNA reads TGTGCCTGGAGTGGGCGGTCGGGGGCCGCAAACATTTACAATGAGCAGTTCTTC. Its translation: CAWSGRSGAANIYNEQFF.

The rearrangement joins TRBV7-9 to TRBJ1-1; TRBD1 matches 9 bases. J was trimmed by 5 bases and V by 3 bases; bases with no gene match: 7. CDR1 is SEHNR and CDR2 is FQNEAQ in the germline V gene (reference sequence). CDR3 size: 15 residues. In DNA form, the CDR3 reads TGTGCCAGCAGCTTTGCGGGACAGGGTTGGACTGAAGCTTTCTTT. It yields the protein CASSFAGQGWTEAFF.

V usage is TRBV9 and J usage is TRBJ1-2, with 9 bases that match TRBD1. Germline CDR1 and CDR2: SGDLS and YYNGEE. The V segment lost 3 bases and the J segment 6 bases; nucleotides outside the gene matches: 15. There are 17 residues in the CDR3. The CDR3 DNA reads TGTGCCAGCAGCGGCCGCCGGGACAGGGACCCATTTAATGGCTACACCTTC. It codes for CASSGRRDRDPFNGYTF.